The rows below give T cell receptor beta chains drawn from one sample of a study of blood T cell repertoires in COVID-19. Sequenced by immunoSEQ multiplex PCR; TCRdb stores in-frame clones only, minus some. The sample lists fewer than 300,000 clones, approximately 90% occurring once. Sequences were obtained from peripheral blood. These receptors were taken from a woman in her 30s with COVID-19, enrolled during active disease. CDR3s include the opening cysteine and the closing phenylalanine or tryptophan. Each record gives: V gene, J gene, clone size, D gene, CDR3 protein, CDR3 DNA. D genes are given only for firm matches. Rows may omit the clone size; those that give it use once, few, many or a size class.

>TRBV24-1|TRBJ1-5|.|.
CATSDLPGWRGGNQPQHF
TGTGCCACCAGTGATTTGCCAGGGTGGAGAGGTGGCAATCAGCCCCAGCATTTT
>TRBV10-3|TRBJ2-5|.|.
CAISLQGGGETQYF
TGTGCCATCAGCCTCCAGGGAGGTGGAGAGACCCAGTACTTC
>TRBV3-1/TRBV3-2|TRBJ1-2|.|.
CASSQQWSNYGYTF
TGTGCCAGCAGCCAACAGTGGTCTAACTATGGCTACACCTTC
>TRBV4-1|TRBJ1-2|once|.
CASSQTLTANYGYTF
TGCGCCAGCAGCCAAACGCTTACGGCTAACTATGGCTACACCTTC
>TRBV29-1|TRBJ1-2|.|.
CSVAGTDFYGYTF
TGCAGCGTCGCGGGGACGGATTTCTATGGCTACACCTTC
>TRBV27|TRBJ1-2|.|TRBD1
CANSLGQGVNGYTF
TGTGCCAACAGTTTAGGACAGGGTGTTAATGGCTACACCTTC
>TRBV10-3|TRBJ2-7|.|TRBD2
CAAQTSGSSYEQYF
TGTGCCGCCCAAACTAGCGGGAGCTCCTACGAGCAGTACTTC
>TRBV24-1|TRBJ1-5|.|.
CATSAGGSNQPQHF
TGTGCCACCAGTGCTGGAGGTAGCAATCAGCCCCAGCATTTT
>TRBV25-1|TRBJ2-3|.|TRBD2
CASSEYSGLAGGDTQYF
TGTGCCAGCAGTGAATACTCAGGACTAGCGGGCGGAGATACGCAGTATTTT
>TRBV9|TRBJ1-1|.|.
CASKRGPRNTEAFF
TGTGCCAGTAAGCGGGGGCCTAGGAACACTGAAGCTTTCTTT
>TRBV29-1|TRBJ1-1|.|.
CSVDELNTEAFF
TGCAGCGTTGACGAGCTGAACACTGAAGCTTTCTTT
>TRBV28|TRBJ1-5|.|.
CASSLRFGSTGNQPQHF
TGTGCCAGCAGTTTACGATTTGGTTCAACGGGCAATCAGCCCCAGCATTTT
>TRBV2|TRBJ1-1|.|.
CASSAGGYAEAFF
TGTGCCAGCAGCGCAGGTGGATACGCTGAAGCTTTCTTT
>TRBV14|TRBJ2-1|.|TRBD1
CASSPPTGLSYNEQFF
TGTGCCAGCAGCCCACCGACAGGGTTGTCCTACAATGAGCAGTTCTTC
>TRBV25-1|TRBJ2-5|.|TRBD2
CASSEGRVTRQETQYF
TGTGCCAGCAGTGAAGGGAGGGTAACGCGACAAGAGACCCAGTACTTC
>TRBV19|TRBJ2-2|.|.
CASSMERDSGELFF
TGTGCCAGTAGTATGGAGAGGGATTCCGGGGAGCTGTTTTTT
>TRBV6-2/TRBV6-3|TRBJ2-7|.|TRBD2
CASSYSAGPYEQYF
TGTGCCAGCAGTTACTCAGCGGGACCTTACGAGCAGTACTTC
>TRBV9|TRBJ1-1|.|.
CASSVDPGVNTEAFF
TGTGCCAGCAGCGTAGACCCAGGGGTGAACACTGAAGCTTTCTTT
>TRBV19|TRBJ2-7|few|.
CASSIVSGGNYEQYF
TGTGCCAGTAGTATCGTTAGCGGAGGGAACTACGAGCAGTACTTC
>TRBV29-1|TRBJ2-7|once|TRBD2
CSVKGGRGSYEQYF
TGCAGCGTGAAGGGCGGGAGGGGTTCCTACGAGCAGTACTTC
>TRBV28|TRBJ2-1|.|TRBD1
CASSDRGLSYNEQFF
TGTGCCAGCAGCGACAGGGGCCTCTCCTACAATGAGCAGTTCTTC
>TRBV5-8|TRBJ2-1|.|TRBD2
CASRRESGSYNEQFF
TGTGCCAGCAGGCGGGAGAGCGGGTCCTACAATGAGCAGTTCTTC
>TRBV30|TRBJ2-7|once|TRBD2
CAWSLEREDEYEQYF
TGTGCCTGGAGTCTTGAGCGGGAGGACGAATACGAGCAGTACTTC
>TRBV6-5|TRBJ2-7|.|.
CASSRGPSYEQYF
TGTGCCAGCAGCAGGGGACCCTCCTACGAGCAGTACTTC
>TRBV6-6|TRBJ1-6|.|.
CASGNQGSYNSPLHF
TGTGCCAGCGGAAACCAGGGTTCCTATAATTCACCCCTCCACTTT
>TRBV3-1/TRBV3-2|TRBJ2-2|.|TRBD1
CASSLRTGGNTGELFF
TGTGCCAGCAGCCTCCGGACAGGGGGTAACACCGGGGAGCTGTTTTTT
>TRBV6-6|TRBJ1-3|.|.
CASSSPSGNTIYF
TGTGCCAGCAGCTCCCCCTCTGGAAACACCATATATTTT
>TRBV10-1|TRBJ1-5|.|.
CASRARQRPQHF
TGCGCCAGCAGGGCCCGACAAAGGCCCCAGCATTTT
>TRBV19|TRBJ2-2|.|TRBD2
CASSIIGLADHYTGELFF
TGTGCCAGTAGTATAATTGGACTAGCGGACCATTACACCGGGGAGCTGTTTTTT
>TRBV9|TRBJ1-2|.|TRBD1
CASSPRGGAGNYGYTF
TGTGCCAGCAGCCCACGAGGGGGCGCCGGTAACTATGGCTACACCTTC